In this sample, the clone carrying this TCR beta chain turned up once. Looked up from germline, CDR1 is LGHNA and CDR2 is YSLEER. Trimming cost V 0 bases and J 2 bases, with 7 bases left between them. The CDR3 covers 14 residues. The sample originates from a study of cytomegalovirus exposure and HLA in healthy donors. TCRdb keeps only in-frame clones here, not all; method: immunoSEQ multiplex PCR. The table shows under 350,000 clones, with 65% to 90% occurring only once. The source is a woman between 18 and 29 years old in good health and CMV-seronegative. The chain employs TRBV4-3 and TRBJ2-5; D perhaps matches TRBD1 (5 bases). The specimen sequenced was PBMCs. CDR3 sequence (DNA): TGCGCCAGCAGCCAAGACCAGGGACAAGAGACCCAGTACTTC. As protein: CASSQDQGQETQYF.